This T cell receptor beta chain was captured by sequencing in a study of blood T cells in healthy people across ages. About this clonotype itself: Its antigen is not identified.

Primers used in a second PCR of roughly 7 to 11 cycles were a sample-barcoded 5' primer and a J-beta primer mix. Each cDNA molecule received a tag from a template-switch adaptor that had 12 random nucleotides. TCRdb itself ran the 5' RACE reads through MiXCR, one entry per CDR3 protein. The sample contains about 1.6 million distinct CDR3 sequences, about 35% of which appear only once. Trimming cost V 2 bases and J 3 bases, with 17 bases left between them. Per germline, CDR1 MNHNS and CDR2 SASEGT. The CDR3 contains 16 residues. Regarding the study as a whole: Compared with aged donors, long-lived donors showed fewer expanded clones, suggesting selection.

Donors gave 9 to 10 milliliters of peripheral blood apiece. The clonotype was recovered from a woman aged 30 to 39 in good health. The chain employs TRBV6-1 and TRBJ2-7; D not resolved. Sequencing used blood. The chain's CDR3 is CASSESIAPTRYEQYF. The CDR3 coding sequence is TGTGCCAGCAGTGAATCGATAGCACCAACCCGCTACGAGCAGTACTTC.